The TCR beta chain described here comes from a study of human T cells and chemical hapten exposure. Regarding the study as a whole: DPC sensitization produced no change in TCRs with frequency above 1 in 1000. Versus controls, significantly more large CDR3 similarity clusters arose from expanded TCRs.

Each CDR3 protein gets one entry after TCRdb re-called the RACE reads with MiXCR. The repertoire holds 96,000 or so distinct CDR3 sequences, with 9.3% as singletons. Described time point: patch test 2, 6 weeks after DPC sensitization. Indicated treatment: therapeutic diphenylcyclopropenone sensitization with weekly scalp DPC. Total RNA was isolated from unfractionated whole blood. This clonotype was observed many times. What it recognizes is unknown. This CDR3 comprises 13 residues. V was shortened by 7 bases and J by 11 bases, with 15 bases between the two germline ends. CDR1 and CDR2 (germline): MNHEY, SVGEGT.

The sequence was obtained from a woman aged 40 to 50 with alopecia areata. Some clones in this sample may be carry-over from other donors' samples. Material: whole blood, obtained in connection with sensitization to the hapten diphenylcyclopropenone (DPC). The J gene is TRBJ1-6, the V gene TRBV6-2 or TRBV6-3; D gene uncertain. The CDR3 is CASTHRVEAPLHF. The CDR3 DNA reads as TGTGCCAGCACCCACCGGGTGGAAGCACCCCTCCACTTT.